The sequence of this TCR beta chain was determined in a study of blood T cell repertoires in COVID-19. The wider study: PBMCs, B-cell-depleted T cells, or T cells were the source of the cDNA or gDNA that made up the material.

As processed by the authors: Researchers report that nucleated cell counts were estimated from reference gene primer amplification. Libraries were prepared by immunoSEQ multiplex PCR; TCRdb keeps only in-frame clonotypes and omits some of them. Clone size and the V and J calls come from that table; the DNA yielded D and trimming. Of about 99,000 clones detected, around nine tenths appear once; the ten largest clones hold 3.5%. The CDR3 covers 16 residues. V was shortened by 4 bases and J by 0 bases, with 16 bases between the two germline ends. The germline CDR1 and CDR2 sequences are SGHTA and FQGNSA.

This receptor was identified in a human donor in a cohort sampled during active COVID-19. Input material: peripheral blood. The V gene is TRBV7-2, the J gene TRBJ2-7; weak D call: TRBD2 (6 bases). This CDR3 is CASSSTGTSSSYEQYF. CDR3 DNA sequence: TGTGCCAGCAGCTCAACCGGGACTTCGAGCTCCTACGAGCAGTACTTC.